The clone carrying this T cell receptor beta chain has only a few counts. Its antigen remains unidentified. The records omit this donor's CMV serostatus. In the PCR, 60 Vbeta and 13 Jbeta primers were used. The assay was immunoSEQ multiplex PCR, and TCRdb's table has in-frame clones only and misses some. The table lists tens of thousands of clones, approximately 55% of them singletons. This sample was taken from a study of cytomegalovirus exposure and HLA in healthy donors. Study-wide findings and caveats: Data from an earlier analysis indicated that most TCR beta V segments were productive either about 87% or about 30% of the time.

The sample was PBMCs. This TCR derives from a human donor in good health.

This CDR3 is CASSLDLSYEQYF. Written as DNA, the CDR3 is TGCGCCAGCAGCCTAGACTTATCCTACGAGCAGTACTTC. This rearrangement joins TRBV4-3 to TRBJ2-7; unclear D gene. Germline-derived CDR1 and CDR2 are LGHNA and YSLEER. Trimming pared 4 bases from V and 1 base from J, leaving 8 bases between. The CDR3 sequence is 13 residues long.